This T cell receptor (beta chain) was captured in a study of shared clonotypes between healthy human individuals. Sequencing was performed with immunoSEQ multiplex PCR; in TCRdb, only in-frame clones are kept and a portion is missing. The sample lists about 2.3 million clones; 80% to 95% were seen once. A CD45RA+ naive subset and a CD45RA-negative memory subset were split from CD4+ cells. The CDR3 runs to 15 residues. V shed 6 bases and J shed 0 bases, with 13 bases lying between them. Germline V gene lookup returns CDR1 SGHRS and CDR2 YFSETQ. Material for sequencing was naive CD4+ T cells from PBMCs. Subset reported: CD45RA+ positively selected. The chain links TRBV5-1 to TRBJ1-3; tentative D call: TRBD1 (5 bases). The source is a man younger than 35 in good health. Some clones in this sample may be carry-over from other donors' samples. The CDR3 is CASTTTGPSGNTIYF. DNA of the CDR3: TGCGCCAGCACAACGACGGGGCCCTCTGGAAACACCATATATTTT.